This T cell receptor (beta chain) was sequenced in a study of T cells after yellow fever vaccination. MiXCR was run by TCRdb on the 5' RACE reads, yielding one entry per CDR3 protein. The table records about 130,000 distinct CDR3 sequences, more than 7.5% of them present only once. The CDR3 is 12 amino acids. The germline V gene has CDR1 SQVTM and CDR2 ANQGSEA. The study's findings and limits: Most clones from primary vaccination were detected again post-booster (about 95% CD4, around 90% CD8). A limited proportion of clonotypes was detected within both the CD4 and CD8 compartments. FACS-sorted repertoires might harbor abundant contaminating clonotypes from the bulk population.

As concerns this clonotype: Its specificity is not known. Mismatch with germline at one junction end may stem from a read error.

The chain recombines TRBV29-1 with TRBJ1-1; tentatively, D is TRBD1 (5 bases). This receptor was obtained from a young man who received the YFV17D yellow fever vaccine. The sample here was CD8+ T cells sorted from PBMCs, taken on the day of the yellow fever booster vaccination. The CDR3 DNA sequence: TGCAGCGTAAGACAGAAGAACGCTGAAGCTTTCTTT. The encoded protein is CSVRQKNAEAFF.